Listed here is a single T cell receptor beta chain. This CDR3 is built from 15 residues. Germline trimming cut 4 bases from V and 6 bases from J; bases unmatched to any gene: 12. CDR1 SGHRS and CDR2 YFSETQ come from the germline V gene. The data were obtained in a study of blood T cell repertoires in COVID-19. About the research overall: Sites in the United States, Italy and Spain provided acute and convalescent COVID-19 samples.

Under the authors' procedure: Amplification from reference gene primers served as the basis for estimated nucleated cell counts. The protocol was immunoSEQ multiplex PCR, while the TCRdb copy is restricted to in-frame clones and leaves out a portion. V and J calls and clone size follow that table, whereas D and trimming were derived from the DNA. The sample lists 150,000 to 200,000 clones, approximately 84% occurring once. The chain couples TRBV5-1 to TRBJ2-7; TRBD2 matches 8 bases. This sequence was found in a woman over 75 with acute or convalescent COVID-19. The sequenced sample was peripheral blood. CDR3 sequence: CASSQTGPSGSEQYF. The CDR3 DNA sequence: TGCGCCAGCAGCCAGACGGGGCCTAGCGGGTCCGAGCAGTACTTC.